This T cell receptor beta chain was recorded in a study of T cell repertoires in aging, cancer and after chemotherapy. Looking at the study overall: Donor ages fell into six groups from 30 or younger up to 70 or older. Regarding the study as a whole: In each cancer cohort, median generation probability increased across chemotherapy, suggesting thymic output rebounded.

CDR3 length equals 16 residues. The germline CDR1 and CDR2 sequences are SGHNT and YYREEE (reference sequence). J gave up 6 bases and V 0 bases, and 10 bases lay outside the gene matches. Peripheral blood genomic DNA, not sorted cells or RNA, was the template. This clonotype was observed a few times. The antigen remains unidentified. TRB rearrangements spanning V, D and J were amplified using mixed TRB-A/B primers. TCRdb ran MiXCR on the multiplex PCR reads and lists one entry per CDR3 protein. The profile covers 10,000 to 15,000 distinct CDR3 sequences, with about 31% appearing a single time and 9.5% to 13% taken by the ten largest.

Sequenced: blood. This chain joins TRBV5-4 and TRBJ1-2; TRBD1 agrees at 8 bases. The receptor's source is a human donor in good health. The donor label of this sample is uncertain. The CDR3 region is CASSLARSGGRDGYTF. In DNA form, the CDR3 reads TGTGCCAGCAGCTTGGCCCGTTCAGGGGGCCGCGATGGCTACACCTTC.